This entry lists 17 T cell receptor beta chains sequenced from one sample in a study of blood T cells in healthy people across ages. Alongside a J-beta primer mix, a sample-barcoded 5' primer served in a second PCR lasting about 7 to 12 cycles. TCRdb called the 5' RACE reads again in MiXCR, with one record for every CDR3 protein. The table shows about 1.5 million distinct CDR3 sequences, with approximately 39% occurring only once. Sequencing was done on a sample of blood. These receptors were taken from a woman younger than 35 in good health.

The chain employs TRBV6-2 or TRBV6-3 and TRBJ2-1, with TRBD1 as a possible D gene (8 bases). Trimming removed 4 bases from V and 8 bases from J, with 30 bases in between. This CDR3 has 19 amino acids. Germline-derived CDR1 and CDR2 are MNHEY and SVGEGT. CDR3 protein: CASSSDLEKTGGVVHEQFF. The CDR3 DNA follows: TGTGCCAGCAGTTCCGACCTTGAAAAAACAGGGGGGGTTGTCCATGAGCAGTTCTTC.

In this sample, this clonotype turned up a few times. The rearrangement joins TRBV29-1 to TRBJ2-1; D not certain. V lost 1 base to trimming and J lost 5 bases, with 12 bases between them. This CDR3 has 14 residues. Germline V gene lookup returns CDR1 SQVTM and CDR2 ANQGSEA. The CDR3 DNA follows: TGCAGCGTTGAAGGCCAGCCGTTAAACAATGAGCAGTTCTTC. Translated, it gives CSVEGQPLNNEQFF.

The chain couples TRBV20-1 to TRBJ1-2, with D tentatively TRBD1 (6 bases). CDR3 length: 14 residues. Germline V gene data show CDR1 as DFQATT and CDR2 as SNEGSKA (reference sequence). V lost 5 bases, J lost 2 bases, and 15 bases lay in between. Here the CDR3 reads CSAQIGGLNYGYTF. The DNA of the CDR3 is TGCAGTGCTCAGATAGGGGGTCTCAACTATGGCTACACCTTC.

This clonotype came up a few times. CDR3 protein: CASRAQTSYEQYF. The CDR3, as DNA: TGTGCCAGCAGGGCACAGACATCCTACGAGCAGTACTTC. The chain has TRBV12-3 or TRBV12-4 and TRBJ2-7; unclear D gene. The CDR3 is 13 amino acids. With 6 bases removed from V and 1 base from J, the gap between germline ends came to 10 bases.

This clonotype turned up a few times. V is TRBV30 and J is TRBJ1-6, with D tentatively TRBD1 (5 bases). The V end lost 5 bases, the J end lost 7 bases, and 12 bases lay between the germline ends. The CDR3 length is 13 residues. CDR1 is GTSNPN and CDR2 is SVGIG in the germline V gene (reference sequence). The CDR3 nucleotides read TGTGCCTGGGCTTGGGGGTACAATTCACCCCTCCACTTT. Its translation is CAWAWGYNSPLHF.

With regard to this clonotype: Relative to the germline gene, one junction end is altered; a read error may explain this. The genes are TRBV7-3 and TRBJ2-1; D may be TRBD2 (6 bases). CDR1 and CDR2 from the germline V gene are SGHTA and FQGTGA. This CDR3 spans 12 amino acids. The CDR3 DNA follows: TGTGCCAGCAGCCAATCGGGGGATGAGCAGGTCTTC. It yields the protein CASSQSGDEQVF.

This clonotype came up a few times. The genes are TRBV24-1 and TRBJ2-1, with 12 bases matching TRBD2. The assigned J gene may be wrong: the sequence end matches TRBJ2-7 better. Germline V gene data show CDR1 as KGHDR and CDR2 as SFDVKD. The CDR3 is made up of 15 amino acids. For the CDR3, the DNA is TGTGCCACCAGTGATGGGACTAGCGGGTACAATGAGCAGTACTTC. It encodes CATSDGTSGYNEQYF.

There are a few counts of this clonotype. The V call is TRBV4-3, the J call TRBJ2-7; no clear D gene. The V gene's germline CDR1 is LGHNA and CDR2 YSLEER. Trimming removed 0 bases at V and 2 bases at J, with 5 bases between. This CDR3 comprises 13 residues. In DNA, the CDR3 is TGCGCCAGCAGCCAAGATACTCCCTACGAGCAGTACTTC. Amino acid sequence: CASSQDTPYEQYF.

This clonotype showed up just a few times. This rearrangement joins TRBV6-6 to TRBJ2-5, with 11 bases matching TRBD2. V trimming: 4 bases; J trimming: 4 bases; junction bases outside the gene matches: 5. The CDR3 is 15 amino acids. Germline CDR1 is MNHNY and CDR2 is SVGAGI (reference sequence). CDR3 bases: TGTGCCAGCAGTTCGACTAGCGGGGTATCAGAGACCCAGTACTTC. This translates into CASSSTSGVSETQYF.

This clonotype was seen a single time. The genes are TRBV27 and TRBJ1-1; the D gene is possibly TRBD1 (5 bases). Trimming pared 1 base from V and 9 bases from J, leaving 21 bases between. From germline, CDR1 is MNHEY and CDR2 SMNVEV (reference sequence). This CDR3 region has 16 residues. Here the CDR3 DNA reads TGTGCCAGCAGTTTATTCGGCCAGGGCTTGGGGTTGAAAGCTTTCTTT. Amino acids: CASSLFGQGLGLKAFF.

This clonotype was detected only a few times. This chain uses TRBV7-9 with TRBJ1-1; possibly TRBD1 for D (5 bases). The germline V and J ends were trimmed by 6 bases and 7 bases, with 15 bases remaining between them. CDR1 SEHNR and CDR2 FQNEAQ come from the germline V gene (reference sequence). The CDR3 spans 13 residues. This CDR3 reads CASSDGGASEAFF. CDR3 nucleotides: TGTGCCAGCAGTGATGGAGGGGCAAGTGAAGCTTTCTTT.

The chain uses TRBV20-1 and TRBJ2-1; D gene uncertain. Germline CDR1 and CDR2: DFQATT and SNEGSKA (reference sequence). Deletions cut 3 bases from V and 5 bases from J, with 17 bases between. The CDR3 totals 15 residues. Here the CDR3 reads CSARNNRVVDNEQFF. The CDR3, as DNA: TGCAGTGCTAGGAACAACCGGGTGGTGGACAATGAGCAGTTCTTC.

Here the CDR3 reads CASSSPPRTGSPLHF. CDR3 coding DNA: TGTGCCAGCAGTTCCCCCCCTAGGACGGGGTCACCCCTCCACTTT. J is TRBJ1-6 and V is TRBV6-5; D gene ambiguous. Trimming removed 4 bases from V and 10 bases from J, with 17 bases in between. Germline lookup yields CDR1 MNHEY and CDR2 SVGAGI. The CDR3 length is 15 residues.

This clonotype has more than one count but fewer than ten. The J gene is TRBJ2-1, the V gene TRBV20-1, with 12 bases fitting TRBD2. V was pared by 4 bases and J by 2 bases, with 3 bases of the junction left unmatched. The germline CDR1 and CDR2 sequences are DFQATT and SNEGSKA (reference sequence). The CDR3 sequence is 15 residues long. The CDR3 sequence: CSAKSSGRAYNEQFF. CDR3 nucleotides: TGCAGTGCTAAGTCTAGCGGGAGGGCCTACAATGAGCAGTTCTTC.

The chain carries TRBV7-9 and TRBJ2-1; 9 bases line up with TRBD1. Trimming removed 5 bases from V and 6 bases from J; junction bases left unmatched: 14. Germline CDR1 SEHNR, CDR2 FQNEAQ (reference sequence). The CDR3 is made up of 17 amino acids. The CDR3 region has the DNA TGTGCCAGCAGCCACCCGCTAAGGGACAGGGTAACCAATGAGCAGTTCTTC. It translates to CASSHPLRDRVTNEQFF.

This clonotype was observed a few times. V usage is TRBV20-1 and J usage is TRBJ2-3; D not resolved. Germline V gene sequence: CDR1 DFQATT, CDR2 SNEGSKA (reference sequence). The CDR3 runs to 11 residues. Trimming left V 5 bases short and J 5 bases short, with 8 bases between. The CDR3 coding sequence is TGCAGTGCTGCTTTACAAGATACGCAGTATTTT. Encoded protein: CSAALQDTQYF.

The rearrangement joins TRBV6-2 or TRBV6-3 to TRBJ1-1; D may be TRBD1 (5 bases). This CDR3 contains 15 residues. Trimming removed 5 bases at V and 0 bases at J, with 13 bases between. The germline gives CDR1 MNHEY, CDR2 SVGEGT. CDR3 in DNA: TGTGCCAGCAGTCGCACCCCCAGGGTGAACACTGAAGCTTTCTTT. This gives the protein CASSRTPRVNTEAFF.